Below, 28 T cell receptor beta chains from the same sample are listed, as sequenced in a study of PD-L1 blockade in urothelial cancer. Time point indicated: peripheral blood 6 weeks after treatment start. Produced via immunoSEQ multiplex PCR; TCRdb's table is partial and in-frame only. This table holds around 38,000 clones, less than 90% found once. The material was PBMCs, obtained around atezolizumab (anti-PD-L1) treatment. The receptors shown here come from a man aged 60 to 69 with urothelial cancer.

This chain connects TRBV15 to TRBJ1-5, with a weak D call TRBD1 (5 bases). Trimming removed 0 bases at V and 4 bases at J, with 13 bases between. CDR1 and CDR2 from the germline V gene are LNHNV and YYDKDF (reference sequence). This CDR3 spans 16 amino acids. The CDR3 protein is CATSREVGSGNQPQHF. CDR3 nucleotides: TGTGCCACCAGCAGAGAGGTTGGGTCAGGGAATCAGCCCCAGCATTTT.

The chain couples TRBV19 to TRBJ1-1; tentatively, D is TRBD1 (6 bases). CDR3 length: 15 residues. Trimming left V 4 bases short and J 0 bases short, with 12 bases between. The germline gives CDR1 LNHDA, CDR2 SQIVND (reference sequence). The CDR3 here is CASSTVQGMNTEAFF. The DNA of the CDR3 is TGTGCCAGTAGTACCGTACAGGGAATGAACACTGAAGCTTTCTTT.

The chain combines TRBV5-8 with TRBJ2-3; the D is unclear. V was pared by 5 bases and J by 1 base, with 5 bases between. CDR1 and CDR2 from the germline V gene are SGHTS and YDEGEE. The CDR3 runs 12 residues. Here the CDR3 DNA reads TGTGCCAGCAGGGGCCGCACAGATACGCAGTATTTT. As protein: CASRGRTDTQYF.

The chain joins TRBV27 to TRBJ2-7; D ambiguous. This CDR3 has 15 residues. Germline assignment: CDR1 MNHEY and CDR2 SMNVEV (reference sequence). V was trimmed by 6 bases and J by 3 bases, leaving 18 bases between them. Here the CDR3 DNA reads TGTGCCAGCAGCTCACCTTTAGAGTCCCTCTACGAGCAGTACTTC. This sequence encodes CASSSPLESLYEQYF.

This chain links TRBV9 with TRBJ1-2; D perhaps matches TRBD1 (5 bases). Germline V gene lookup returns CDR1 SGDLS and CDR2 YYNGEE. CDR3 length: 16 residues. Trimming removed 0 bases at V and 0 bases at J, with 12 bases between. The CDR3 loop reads CASSVATGAANYGYTF. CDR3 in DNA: TGTGCCAGCAGCGTAGCTACTGGGGCAGCTAACTATGGCTACACCTTC.

The CDR3 loop is CASSTISPGDYGYTF. The CDR3 DNA follows: TGTGCCAGTAGTACCATATCTCCAGGGGACTATGGCTACACCTTC. V usage is TRBV19 and J usage is TRBJ1-2, with a weak D call TRBD1 (6 bases). The CDR3 extends over 15 amino acids. Trimming left V 4 bases short and J 3 bases short, with 15 bases between. The germline V gene encodes CDR1 LNHDA and CDR2 SQIVND (reference sequence).

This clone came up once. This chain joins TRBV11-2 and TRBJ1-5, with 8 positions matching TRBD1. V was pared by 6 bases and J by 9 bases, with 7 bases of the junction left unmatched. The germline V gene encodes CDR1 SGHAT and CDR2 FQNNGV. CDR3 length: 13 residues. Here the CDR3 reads CASSPGGYPPQHF. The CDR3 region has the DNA TGTGCCAGCAGTCCAGGGGGCTATCCGCCCCAGCATTTT.

CDR3 nucleotide sequence: TGTGCCAGCAGCCCCCAGACTAGCTTCGAGCAGTACTTC. This sequence encodes CASSPQTSFEQYF. The chain links TRBV7-9 to TRBJ2-7; 7 bases match TRBD2. CDR1 SEHNR and CDR2 FQNEAQ come from the germline V gene (reference sequence). The CDR3 extends over 13 amino acids. After removal of 5 bases from V and 6 bases from J, the junction contained 7 bases not matched to a gene.

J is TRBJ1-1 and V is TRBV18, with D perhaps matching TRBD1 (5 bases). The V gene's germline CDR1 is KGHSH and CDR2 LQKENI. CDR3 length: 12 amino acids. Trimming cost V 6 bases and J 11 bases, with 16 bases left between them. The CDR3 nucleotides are TGTGCCAGCTCCCTTACCGAGACAGAGGCTTTCTTT. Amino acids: CASSLTETEAFF.

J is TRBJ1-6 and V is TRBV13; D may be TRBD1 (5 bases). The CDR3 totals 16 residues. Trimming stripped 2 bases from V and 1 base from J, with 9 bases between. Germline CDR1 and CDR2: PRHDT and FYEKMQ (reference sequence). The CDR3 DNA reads TGTGCCAGCAGCTTACTCACAGGATCCTATAATTCACCCCTCCACTTT. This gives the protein CASSLLTGSYNSPLHF.

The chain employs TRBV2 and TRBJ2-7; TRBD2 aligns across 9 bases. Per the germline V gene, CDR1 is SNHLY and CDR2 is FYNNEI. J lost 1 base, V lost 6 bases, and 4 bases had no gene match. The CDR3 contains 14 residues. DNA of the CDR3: TGTGCCAGCAGGTGGCTAGCGGGATCCTACGAGCAGTACTTC. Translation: CASRWLAGSYEQYF.

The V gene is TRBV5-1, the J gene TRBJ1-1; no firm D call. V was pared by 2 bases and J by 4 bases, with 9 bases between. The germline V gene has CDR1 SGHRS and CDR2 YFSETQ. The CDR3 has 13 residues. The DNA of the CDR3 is TGCGCCAGCAGCTTTGGCGGCCCCACTGAAGCTTTCTTT. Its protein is CASSFGGPTEAFF.

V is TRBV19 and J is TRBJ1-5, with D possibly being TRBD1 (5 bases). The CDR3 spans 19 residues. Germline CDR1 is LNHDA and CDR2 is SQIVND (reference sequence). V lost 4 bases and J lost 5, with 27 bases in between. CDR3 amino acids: CASSTPGTWWIEPDQPQHF. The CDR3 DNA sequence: TGTGCCAGTAGTACCCCCGGGACTTGGTGGATAGAACCCGATCAGCCCCAGCATTTT.

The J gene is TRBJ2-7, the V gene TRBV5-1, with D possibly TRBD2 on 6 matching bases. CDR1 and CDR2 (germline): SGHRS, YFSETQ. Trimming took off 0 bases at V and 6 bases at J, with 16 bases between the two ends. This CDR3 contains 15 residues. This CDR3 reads CASSLAVSTRGEQYF. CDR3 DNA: TGCGCCAGCAGCTTGGCCGTATCGACTAGAGGCGAGCAGTACTTC.

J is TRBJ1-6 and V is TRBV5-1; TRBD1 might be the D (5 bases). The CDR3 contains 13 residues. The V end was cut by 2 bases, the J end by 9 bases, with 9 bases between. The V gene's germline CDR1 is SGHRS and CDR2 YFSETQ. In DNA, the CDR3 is TGCGCCAGCAGCTTCCCAGGGCCTTCACCCCTCCACTTT. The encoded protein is CASSFPGPSPLHF.

The CDR3 DNA follows: TGTGCCAGCAGTTACAAAACAGGGATGGCTGGCTACACCTTC. Its protein is CASSYKTGMAGYTF. This chain connects TRBV5-6 to TRBJ1-2; TRBD1 is a possible D gene (6 bases). The CDR3 is 14 amino acids. From germline, CDR1 is SGHDT and CDR2 YYEEEE. With 5 bases removed from V and 7 bases from J, the gap between germline ends came to 18 bases.

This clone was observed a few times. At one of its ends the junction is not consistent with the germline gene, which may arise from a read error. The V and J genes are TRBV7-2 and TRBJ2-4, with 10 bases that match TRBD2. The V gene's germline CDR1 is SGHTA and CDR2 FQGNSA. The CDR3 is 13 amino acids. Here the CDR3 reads CASSLELAGPSWF. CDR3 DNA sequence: TGTGCCAGCAGCTTAGAACTAGCGGGGCCGTCGTGGTTC.

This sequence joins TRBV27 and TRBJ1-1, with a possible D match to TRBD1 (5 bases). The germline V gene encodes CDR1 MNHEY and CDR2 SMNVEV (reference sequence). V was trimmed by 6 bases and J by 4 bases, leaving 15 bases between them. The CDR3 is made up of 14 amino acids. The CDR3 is CASRTLGVGTEAFF. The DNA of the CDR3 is TGTGCCAGCAGGACGCTAGGGGTGGGCACTGAAGCTTTCTTT.

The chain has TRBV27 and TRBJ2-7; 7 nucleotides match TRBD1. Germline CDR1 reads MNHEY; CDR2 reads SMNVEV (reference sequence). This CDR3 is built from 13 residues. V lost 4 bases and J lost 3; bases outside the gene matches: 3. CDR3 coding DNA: TGTGCCAGCAGTTACCGGACAGGCTACGAGCAGTACTTC. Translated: CASSYRTGYEQYF.

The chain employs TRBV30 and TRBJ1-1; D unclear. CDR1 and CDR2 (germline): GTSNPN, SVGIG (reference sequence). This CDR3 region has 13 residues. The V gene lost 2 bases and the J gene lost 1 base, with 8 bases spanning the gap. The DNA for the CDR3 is TGTGCCTGGAGTTCTAGTCGGAACACTGAAGCTTTCTTT. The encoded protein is CAWSSSRNTEAFF.

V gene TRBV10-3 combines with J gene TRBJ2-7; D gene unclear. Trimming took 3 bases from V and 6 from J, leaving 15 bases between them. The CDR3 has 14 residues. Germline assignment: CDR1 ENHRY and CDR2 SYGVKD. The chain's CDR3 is CAISDGGRLREQYF. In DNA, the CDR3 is TGTGCCATCAGTGATGGTGGCAGGCTACGCGAGCAGTACTTC.

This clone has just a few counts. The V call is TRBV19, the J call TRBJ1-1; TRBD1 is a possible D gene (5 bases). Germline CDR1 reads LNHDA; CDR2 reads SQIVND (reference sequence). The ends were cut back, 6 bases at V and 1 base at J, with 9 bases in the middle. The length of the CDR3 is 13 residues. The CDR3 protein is CASRSTGNTEAFF. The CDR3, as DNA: TGTGCCAGTAGGTCAACAGGGAACACTGAAGCTTTCTTT.

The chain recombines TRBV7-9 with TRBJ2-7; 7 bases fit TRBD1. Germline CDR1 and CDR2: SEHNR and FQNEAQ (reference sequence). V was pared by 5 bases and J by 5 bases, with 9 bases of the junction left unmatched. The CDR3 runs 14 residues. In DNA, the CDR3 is TGTGCCAGCAGCGCGTCAGGGGGAAGAGACGAGCAGTACTTC. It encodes CASSASGGRDEQYF.

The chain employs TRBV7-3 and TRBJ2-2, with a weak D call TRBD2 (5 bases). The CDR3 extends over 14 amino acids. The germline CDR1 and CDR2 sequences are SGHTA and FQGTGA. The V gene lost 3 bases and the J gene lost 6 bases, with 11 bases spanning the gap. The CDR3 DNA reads TGTGCCAGCAGCTTTTCCTCGGGGTCCGGGGAGCTGTTTTTT. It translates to CASSFSSGSGELFF.

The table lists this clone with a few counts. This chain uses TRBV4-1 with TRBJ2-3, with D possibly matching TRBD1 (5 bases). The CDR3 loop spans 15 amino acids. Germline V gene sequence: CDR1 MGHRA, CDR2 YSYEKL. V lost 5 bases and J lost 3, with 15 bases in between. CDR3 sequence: CASSDGQGKTDTQYF. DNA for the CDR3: TGCGCCAGCAGCGACGGACAAGGGAAAACAGATACGCAGTATTTT.

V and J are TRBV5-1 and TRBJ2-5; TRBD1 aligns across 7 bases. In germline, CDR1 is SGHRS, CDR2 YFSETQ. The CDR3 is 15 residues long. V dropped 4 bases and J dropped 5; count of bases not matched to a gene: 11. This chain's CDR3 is CASSPAEGGLETQYF. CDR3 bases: TGCGCCAGCAGCCCGGCCGAAGGGGGCCTTGAGACCCAGTACTTC.

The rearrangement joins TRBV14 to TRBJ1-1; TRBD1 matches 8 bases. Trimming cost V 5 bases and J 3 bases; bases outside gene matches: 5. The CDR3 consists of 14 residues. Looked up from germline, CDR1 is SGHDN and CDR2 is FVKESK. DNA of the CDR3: TGTGCCAGCAGCGCCGACAGGGGCCACACTGAAGCTTTCTTT. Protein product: CASSADRGHTEAFF.

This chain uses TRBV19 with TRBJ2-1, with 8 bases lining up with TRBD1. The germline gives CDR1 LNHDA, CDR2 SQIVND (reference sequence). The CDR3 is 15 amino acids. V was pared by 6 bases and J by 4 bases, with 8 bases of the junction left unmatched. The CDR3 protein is CASRKGTGPYNEQFF. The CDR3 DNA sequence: TGTGCCAGTAGGAAAGGGACAGGCCCTTACAATGAGCAGTTCTTC.